These 15 T cell receptor beta chains share one sample of origin, sequenced in a study of OX40 agonist ivuxolimab in advanced cancers. Sequencing was performed with immunoSEQ multiplex PCR; in TCRdb, only in-frame clones are kept and a portion is missing. Seen here are approximately 74,000 clones, about 93% observed once, and the top ten hold about 0.34%. Specimen: CD4+ or CD8+ T cells sorted from blood, collected in a trial of the OX40 agonist ivuxolimab. The receptors come from an adult with an advanced solid tumor such as melanoma, head and neck, liver or kidney cancer.

CDR3 DNA sequence: TGCGCCAGCAGCTTAACCGGGGCCTACACTGAAGCTTTCTTT. Translated: CASSLTGAYTEAFF. The rearrangement joins TRBV5-1 to TRBJ1-1; tentative D call: TRBD1 (5 bases). From germline, CDR1 is SGHRS and CDR2 YFSETQ. This CDR3 region has 14 residues. The V and J ends lost 2 bases and 3 bases respectively, with 11 bases between them.

The chain combines TRBV5-1 with TRBJ2-2, with 14 bases matching TRBD2. The V gene's germline CDR1 is SGHRS and CDR2 YFSETQ. With 6 bases clipped from V and 0 bases from J, the junction kept 4 bases outside the gene matches. This CDR3 has 17 residues. CDR3 in amino acids: CASTRTSGGTNTGELFF. CDR3 DNA sequence: TGCGCCAGCACCCGGACTAGCGGGGGGACGAACACCGGGGAGCTGTTTTTT.

The genes are TRBV28 and TRBJ2-7, with TRBD1 matching 10 bases. Germline V lookup: CDR1 MDHEN, CDR2 SYDVKM. With V trimmed by 4 bases and J by 3 bases, 3 bases remained unmatched. There are 14 residues in the CDR3. The CDR3 protein is CASSSGQGFYEQYF. CDR3 bases: TGTGCCAGCAGTTCGGGACAGGGGTTCTACGAGCAGTACTTC.

This chain joins TRBV28 and TRBJ2-1; possible D gene TRBD2, 6 bases. Germline CDR1 MDHEN, CDR2 SYDVKM. Trimming removed 3 bases from V and 3 bases from J, with 6 bases in between. This CDR3 is built from 13 residues. The CDR3 reads CASSLDYYNEQFF. Here the CDR3 DNA reads TGTGCCAGCAGTTTGGACTACTACAATGAGCAGTTCTTC.

This chain links TRBV6-6 with TRBJ2-3; D unresolved. The length of the CDR3 is 16 residues. Germline assignment: CDR1 MNHNY and CDR2 SVGAGI (reference sequence). V was trimmed by 7 bases and J by 5 bases, leaving 22 bases between them. The CDR3 sequence is CASTSRFDPAGDTQYF. For the CDR3, the DNA is TGTGCCAGCACTTCTCGTTTTGATCCGGCCGGAGATACGCAGTATTTT.

The chain recombines TRBV7-2 with TRBJ2-2; the D is unclear. This CDR3 is built from 14 residues. The germline CDR1 and CDR2 sequences are SGHTA and FQGNSA. V lost 5 bases and J 2 bases, leaving 9 bases between the germline ends. The CDR3 nucleotides are TGTGCCAGCAGCCCCGAAATCAACACCGGGGAGCTGTTTTTT. The encoded protein is CASSPEINTGELFF. Based on the CDR3 plus reference TRBV7-2 and TRBJ2-2, the full variable domain is GAGVSQSPSNKVTEKGKDVELRCDPISGHTALYWYRQSLGQGLEFLIYFQGNSAPDKSGLPSDRFSAERTGGSVSTLTIQRTQQEDSAVYLCASSPEINTGELFFGEGSRLTVL.

The rearrangement uses TRBV6-5 and TRBJ2-7; 7 nucleotides line up with TRBD2. The junction had 13 bases not matched to a gene; V was cut back by 7 bases and J by 4 bases. CDR3 size: 15 residues. Germline lookup yields CDR1 MNHEY and CDR2 SVGAGI. CDR3 sequence reads: CASTHSGREKYEQYF. In DNA, the CDR3 is TGTGCCAGCACCCATAGTGGGCGGGAGAAGTACGAGCAGTACTTC.

The CDR3, as DNA: TGTGCCAGTCATCAACAGGGGGCTTGGGATACGCAGTATTTT. This translates into CASHQQGAWDTQYF. The rearrangement uses TRBV19 and TRBJ2-3; 9 bases match TRBD1. Germline-derived CDR1 and CDR2 are LNHDA and SQIVND (reference sequence). V was clipped by 8 bases and J by 6 bases; unmatched bases: 9. The length of the CDR3 is 14 residues.

The chain couples TRBV7-2 to TRBJ1-5, with D tentatively TRBD1 (5 bases). CDR3 length equals 14 residues. Per the germline V gene, CDR1 is SGHTA and CDR2 is FQGNSA. The V end lost 5 bases, the J end lost 6 bases, and 14 bases lay between the germline ends. The CDR3 sequence is CASSPRRGLQPQHF. In nucleotides, the CDR3 is TGTGCCAGCAGCCCCAGACGGGGACTTCAGCCCCAGCATTTT. The full variable domain, rest sourced from reference TRBV7-2 and TRBJ1-5, is GAGVSQSPSNKVTEKGKDVELRCDPISGHTALYWYRQSLGQGLEFLIYFQGNSAPDKSGLPSDRFSAERTGGSVSTLTIQRTQQEDSAVYLCASSPRRGLQPQHFGDGTRLSIL.

The chain uses TRBV14 and TRBJ2-4; a possible D gene is TRBD1 (5 bases). Germline V CDR1 and CDR2: SGHDN, FVKESK. Trimming cost V 0 bases and J 3 bases, with 12 bases left between them. This CDR3 region has 16 residues. CDR3 residues: CASSQDPGLGKNIQYF. DNA of the CDR3: TGTGCCAGCAGCCAAGATCCAGGGCTGGGCAAAAACATTCAGTACTTC. Full variable domain (rest looked up from reference TRBV14 and TRBJ2-4): EAGVTQFPSHSVIEKGQTVTLRCDPISGHDNLYWYRRVMGKEIKFLLHFVKESKQDESGMPNNRFLAERTGGTYSTLKVQPAELEDSGVYFCASSQDPGLGKNIQYFGAGTRLSVL.

The CDR3 bases are TGTGCAAGTCGCCCCGGACAGCCCCTCAATCAGCCCCAGCATTTT. Its protein product is CASRPGQPLNQPQHF. The chain recombines TRBV12-2 with TRBJ1-5; TRBD1, the table's D call, was not compared with the DNA. TRBV12-2 is shown as a pseudogene. The CDR3 spans 15 residues.

The genes are TRBV18 and TRBJ2-5; the D gene is possibly TRBD2 (6 bases). The CDR3 has 13 amino acids. Germline lookup yields CDR1 KGHSH and CDR2 LQKENI. V lost 8 bases to trimming and J lost 4 bases, with 14 bases between them. The CDR3, as DNA: TGTGCCAGCGCGCCCTATAGCGGAGAGACCCAGTACTTC. Encoded protein: CASAPYSGETQYF.

Written as DNA, the CDR3 is TGTGCCAGCAGTCTATACTCTGGAAACACCATATATTTT. Translation gives CASSLYSGNTIYF. The gene calls are TRBV6-6 and TRBJ1-3, with D uncertain. Germline loops: CDR1 MNHNY, CDR2 SVGAGI (reference sequence). V was shortened by 5 bases and J by 0 bases, with 5 bases between the two germline ends. The CDR3 consists of 13 residues.

The chain recombines TRBV7-2 with TRBJ2-2; D is unclear. Trimming took off 8 bases at V and 5 bases at J, with 15 bases between the two ends. Germline CDR1 reads SGHTA; CDR2 reads FQGNSA. The CDR3 is made up of 14 amino acids. Here the CDR3 DNA reads TGTGCCAGCCTAGAGATTGGCCCTACCGGGGAGCTGTTTTTT. Amino acids: CASLEIGPTGELFF.

The rearrangement uses TRBV6-5 and TRBJ1-2; no definite D call. The V gene's germline CDR1 is MNHEY and CDR2 SVGAGI. The CDR3 consists of 12 residues. V dropped 8 bases and J dropped 2 bases, with 9 bases sitting between them. The chain's CDR3 is CASSRKNYGYTF. CDR3 bases: TGTGCCAGCTCACGAAAGAACTATGGCTACACCTTC.